These T cell receptor beta chains were read from a single sample in a study of regulatory T cells in long-lasting Graves disease. TCRdb ran MiXCR on the multiplex PCR reads and lists one entry per CDR3 protein. The sample yields fewer than 450,000 distinct CDR3 sequences, approximately 15% seen once. These same data were also listed under a study on T cells in Graves' hyperthyroidism and ophthalmopathy.

The starting material was peripheral blood mononuclear cells (PBMCs), obtained at new diagnosis, from a patient treated with antithyroid drugs. The receptors derive from a woman between 35 and 50 years old with Graves disease. Both conserved end residues are part of each CDR3. Fields, in order: J gene, D gene, V gene, clone size, CDR3 DNA, CDR3 protein. D genes are given only for firm matches. Size tells how often a clone was seen (once, few, many) or the class of an expanded clone, and some rows leave it out.

J: TRBJ2-7; D: TRBD2; V: TRBV13; size: many; DNA: TGTGCCAGCAGCTTAGTGGCTAGCGGGAGAGACTACGAGCAGTACTTC; CDR3: CASSLVASGRDYEQYF
J: TRBJ2-1; D: .; V: TRBV12-5; size: many; DNA: TGTGCTAGTGGCACTGACAGGTATGGCAATGAGCAGTTCTTC; CDR3: CASGTDRYGNEQFF
J: TRBJ2-1; D: TRBD2; V: TRBV11-1; size: many; DNA: TGTGCCAGCAGCTTACGGGCCATGGGCGGGAGAGATGAGCAGTTCTTC; CDR3: CASSLRAMGGRDEQFF
J: TRBJ2-2; D: .; V: TRBV18; size: few; DNA: TGTGCCAGCTCCCCCCAGGGGGGGAACACCGGGGAGCTGTTTTTT; CDR3: CASSPQGGNTGELFF
J: TRBJ2-7; D: TRBD2; V: TRBV27; size: .; DNA: TGTGCCAGCAGTTTACTCGCAGAAGCGGGAGAGTACGAGCAGTACTTC; CDR3: CASSLLAEAGEYEQYF
J: TRBJ2-2; D: .; V: TRBV5-6; size: .; DNA: TGTGCCAGCAGCTCGCTCGTTGTGAGGGGGGGCACGAACACCGGGGAGCTGTTTTTT; CDR3: CASSSLVVRGGTNTGELFF
J: TRBJ2-7; D: .; V: TRBV11-2; size: many; DNA: TGTGCCAGCAGCTTAGATAGCTCGGGGCAAGACTACGAGCAGTACTTC; CDR3: CASSLDSSGQDYEQYF
J: TRBJ1-1; D: TRBD1; V: TRBV7-2; size: many; DNA: TGTGCCAGCAGCGTCGGGACAGGGATCTACACTGAAGCTTTCTTT; CDR3: CASSVGTGIYTEAFF
J: TRBJ1-1; D: TRBD1; V: TRBV2; size: many; DNA: TGTGCCAGCAGTGAGTGGGGACAGAGATCGAACACTGAAGCTTTCTTT; CDR3: CASSEWGQRSNTEAFF
J: TRBJ2-4; D: TRBD1; V: TRBV7-9; size: many; DNA: TGTGCCAGCCTATCCGGGACAGGGTCTACCCTGGGGGCCAAAAACATTCAGTACTTC; CDR3: CASLSGTGSTLGAKNIQYF
J: TRBJ1-4; D: .; V: TRBV12-3/TRBV12-4; size: many; DNA: TGTGCCAGCAGTCGAACAGGGAGTAATGAAAAACTGTTTTTT; CDR3: CASSRTGSNEKLFF
J: TRBJ2-7; D: .; V: TRBV9; size: few; DNA: TGTGCCAGCAGCGTTACGACGGGCTCCGAGCAGTACTTC; CDR3: CASSVTTGSEQYF
J: TRBJ2-5; D: TRBD2; V: TRBV11-2; size: many; DNA: TGTGCCAGCAGCCTCGGCCCGGGAGGCGAGACCCAGTACTTC; CDR3: CASSLGPGGETQYF
J: TRBJ1-2; D: TRBD1; V: TRBV7-9; size: many; DNA: TGTGCCAGCAGGCCTTCTACGACAGGGCCCAAATTAGCTCGCTATGGCTACACCTTC; CDR3: CASRPSTTGPKLARYGYTF
J: TRBJ2-2; D: .; V: TRBV30; size: few; DNA: TGTGCCTGGAGTGTACAGGTGACCGGGGAGCTGTTTTTT; CDR3: CAWSVQVTGELFF
J: TRBJ2-1; D: .; V: TRBV10-2; size: few; DNA: TGCGCCAGCGGACTTACGGACGAGCAGTTCTTC; CDR3: CASGLTDEQFF
J: TRBJ1-3; D: .; V: TRBV11-3; size: many; DNA: TGTGCCAGCAGCTACGGACGACCTGGAAACACCATATATTTT; CDR3: CASSYGRPGNTIYF
J: TRBJ2-3; D: TRBD2; V: TRBV11-2; size: many; DNA: TGTGCCAGCAGCCCGGGAGGGACAGATACGCAGTATTTT; CDR3: CASSPGGTDTQYF
J: TRBJ1-1; D: TRBD1; V: TRBV18; size: many; DNA: TGTGCCAGCTCAGACGGGACAGGGGATTACACTGAAGCTTTCTTT; CDR3: CASSDGTGDYTEAFF
J: TRBJ2-1; D: TRBD1; V: TRBV19; size: many; DNA: TGTGCCAGTAGACCCTTCCGGGGGGGGACAGGGGCTTGGGGTGAGCAGTTCTTC; CDR3: CASRPFRGGTGAWGEQFF
J: TRBJ1-1; D: .; V: TRBV6-1; size: many; DNA: TGTGCCCCCGGGGGGGAAAAGGTTGAAGCTTTCTTT; CDR3: CAPGGEKVEAFF
J: TRBJ2-1; D: TRBD1; V: TRBV6-2/TRBV6-3; size: .; DNA: TGTGCCAGCAGCTCAGGTCCGGGACAGGGCTACAATGAGCAGTTCTTC; CDR3: CASSSGPGQGYNEQFF
J: TRBJ2-1; D: .; V: TRBV5-1; size: many; DNA: TGCGCCAGCAGCTTGGGACAGACTCCCAATGAGCAGTTCTTC; CDR3: CASSLGQTPNEQFF
J: TRBJ1-2; D: .; V: TRBV7-6; size: .; DNA: TGTGCCAGCAGCCAAGGACAGCTTAACTATGGCTACACCTTC; CDR3: CASSQGQLNYGYTF
J: TRBJ2-1; D: TRBD2; V: TRBV6-1; size: few; DNA: TGTGCCAGCAGCTCCCCGGGACGGGAGGAAAATGAGCAGTTCTTC; CDR3: CASSSPGREENEQFF
J: TRBJ2-1; D: TRBD1; V: TRBV7-3; size: many; DNA: TGTGCCAGCAGCTCTGGACAGGGGGCTTGGTATGAGCAGTTCTTC; CDR3: CASSSGQGAWYEQFF
J: TRBJ2-7; D: .; V: TRBV4-1; size: few; DNA: TGCGCCAGCAGCCAAGATGCGGGGGGGACAGGGGTCCACGAGCAGTACTTC; CDR3: CASSQDAGGTGVHEQYF
J: TRBJ2-3; D: .; V: TRBV18; size: .; DNA: TGTGCCAGCTCACCACAGGGGAGAGCTAGCAGAGCAGATACGCAGTATTTT; CDR3: CASSPQGRASRADTQYF
J: TRBJ2-1; D: TRBD2; V: TRBV28; size: many; DNA: TGTGCCAGCAGTTTATGGGGGACTAGCGGGAGTAGGTCCCATGAGCAGTTCTTC; CDR3: CASSLWGTSGSRSHEQFF
J: TRBJ1-3; D: .; V: TRBV11-2; size: many; DNA: TGTGCCAGCAGCTTTGGCAGCGACTCTGGAAACACCATATATTTT; CDR3: CASSFGSDSGNTIYF
J: TRBJ1-4; D: .; V: TRBV3-1; size: few; DNA: TGTGCCAGCAGCCCCTTCCCTGAAAAACTGTTTTTT; CDR3: CASSPFPEKLFF
J: TRBJ1-2; D: TRBD1; V: TRBV6-2/TRBV6-3; size: many; DNA: TGTGCCAGCAGCTACGACAGGGTGGTAGGAGGCTACACCTTC; CDR3: CASSYDRVVGGYTF